This TCR beta chain was retrieved from a study of blood T cell repertoires in COVID-19. Participant ages covered roughly 18 to 89 years across around 25 US areas. Clinical history reported by participants formed the basis on which cohorts were assigned. Trimming took 5 bases from V and 0 from J; bases not matched to a gene: 12. Germline loops: CDR1 KGHDR, CDR2 SFDVKD. The length of the CDR3 is 19 residues. In the source study's methods: The authors estimated nucleated cell counts from reference gene primer amplification. Sequenced by immunoSEQ multiplex PCR; TCRdb stores in-frame clones only, minus some. V and J calls and clone size are given by that table; D and trimming were obtained from the DNA. The sample lists about 150,000 clones, around 80% occurring once.

Input material: PBMCs or T cells enriched from blood (not recorded which). This TCR came from a man aged 70 or older who had been exposed to COVID-19. This chain connects TRBV24-1 to TRBJ2-6, with 7 bases fitting TRBD1. CDR3 in DNA: TGTGCCACCAGTGCTCAACTCCCGGGACAGAGCTCTGGGGCCAACGTCCTGACTTTC. Translation gives CATSAQLPGQSSGANVLTF.